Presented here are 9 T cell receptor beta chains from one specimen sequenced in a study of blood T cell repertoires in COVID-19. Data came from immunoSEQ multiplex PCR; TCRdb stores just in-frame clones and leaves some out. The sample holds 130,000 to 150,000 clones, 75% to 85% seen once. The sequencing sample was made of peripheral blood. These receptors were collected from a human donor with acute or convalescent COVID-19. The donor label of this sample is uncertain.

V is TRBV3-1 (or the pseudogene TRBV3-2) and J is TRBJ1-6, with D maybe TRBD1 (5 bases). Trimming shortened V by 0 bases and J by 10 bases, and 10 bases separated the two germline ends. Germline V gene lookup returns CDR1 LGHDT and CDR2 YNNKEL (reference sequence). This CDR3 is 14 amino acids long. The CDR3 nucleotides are TGTGCCAGCAGCCAAGAATCCGGGGGGTCACCCCTCCACTTT. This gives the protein CASSQESGGSPLHF.

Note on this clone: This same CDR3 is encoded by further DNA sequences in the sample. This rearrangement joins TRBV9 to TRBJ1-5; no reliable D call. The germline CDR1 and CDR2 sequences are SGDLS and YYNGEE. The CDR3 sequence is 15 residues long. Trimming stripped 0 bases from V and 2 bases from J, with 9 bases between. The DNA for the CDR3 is TGTGCCAGCAGCGTAGAGCCAACGGGCAATCAGCCCCAGCATTTT. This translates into CASSVEPTGNQPQHF.

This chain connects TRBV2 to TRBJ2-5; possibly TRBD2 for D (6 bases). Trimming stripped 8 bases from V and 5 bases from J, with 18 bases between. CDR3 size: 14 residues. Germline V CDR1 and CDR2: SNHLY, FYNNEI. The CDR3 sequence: CASRGDLAGETQYF. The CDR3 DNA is TGTGCCAGCCGAGGGGACTTAGCTGGGGAGACCCAGTACTTC.

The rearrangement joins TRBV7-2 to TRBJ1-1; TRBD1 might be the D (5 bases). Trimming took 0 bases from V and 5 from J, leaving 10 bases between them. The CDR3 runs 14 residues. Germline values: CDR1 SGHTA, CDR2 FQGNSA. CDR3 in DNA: TGTGCCAGCAGCTTAGCGCAGGGTAGGACTGAAGCTTTCTTT. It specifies CASSLAQGRTEAFF.

CDR3 in amino acids: CASRPTSGGAFEQFF. The CDR3 region has the DNA TGTGCCAGCAGACCGACTAGCGGGGGAGCTTTTGAGCAGTTCTTC. The V and J genes are TRBV7-2 and TRBJ2-1; 12 positions agree with TRBD2. Germline V gives CDR1 SGHTA, CDR2 FQGNSA. The length of the CDR3 is 15 residues. V dropped 6 bases and J dropped 9; count of bases not matched to a gene: 9.

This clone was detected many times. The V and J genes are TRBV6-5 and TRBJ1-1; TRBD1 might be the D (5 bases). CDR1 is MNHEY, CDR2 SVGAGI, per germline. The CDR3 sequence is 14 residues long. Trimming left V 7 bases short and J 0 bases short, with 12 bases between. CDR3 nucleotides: TGTGCCAGCACCGACGGGGGTCTGAACACTGAAGCTTTCTTT. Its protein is CASTDGGLNTEAFF.

The CDR3 is CASSPGDQETQYF. In DNA form, the CDR3 reads TGTGCCAGCAGTCCCGGGGATCAAGAGACCCAGTACTTC. The genes are TRBV11-3 and TRBJ2-5; D may be TRBD2 (5 bases). Germline V lookup: CDR1 SGHNT, CDR2 YENEEA. The ends were cut back, 6 bases at V and 2 bases at J, with 10 bases in the middle. The CDR3 contains 13 residues.

CDR3 region: CASSYSAGRTEAFF. CDR3 coding DNA: TGTGCCAGCAGTTACTCGGCAGGGAGGACTGAAGCTTTCTTT. The chain combines TRBV6-6 with TRBJ1-1, with D possibly matching TRBD1 (5 bases). The V end was cut by 0 bases, the J end by 5 bases, with 10 bases between. From germline, CDR1 is MNHNY and CDR2 SVGAGI (reference sequence). This CDR3 spans 14 amino acids.

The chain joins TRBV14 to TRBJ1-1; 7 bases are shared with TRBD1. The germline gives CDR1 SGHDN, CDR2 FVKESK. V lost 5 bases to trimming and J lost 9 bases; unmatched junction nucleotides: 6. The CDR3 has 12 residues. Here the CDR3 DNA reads TGTGCCAGCAGCTTTTGGGGACAGCAAGCTTTCTTT. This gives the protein CASSFWGQQAFF.